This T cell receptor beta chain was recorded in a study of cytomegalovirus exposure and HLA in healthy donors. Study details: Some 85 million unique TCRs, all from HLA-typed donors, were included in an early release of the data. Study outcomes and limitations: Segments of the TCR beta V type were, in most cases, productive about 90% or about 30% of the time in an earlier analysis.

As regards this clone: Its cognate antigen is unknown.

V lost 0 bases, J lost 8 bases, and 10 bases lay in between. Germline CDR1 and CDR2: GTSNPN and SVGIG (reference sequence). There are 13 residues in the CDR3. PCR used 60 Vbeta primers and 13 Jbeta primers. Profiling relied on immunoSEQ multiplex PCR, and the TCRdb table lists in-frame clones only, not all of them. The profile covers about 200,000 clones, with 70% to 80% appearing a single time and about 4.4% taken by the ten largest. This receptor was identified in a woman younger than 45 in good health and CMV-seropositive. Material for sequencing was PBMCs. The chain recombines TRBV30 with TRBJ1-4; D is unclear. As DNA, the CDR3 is TGTGCCTGGAGTGTAGTCAGCGGAGAAAAACTGTTTTTT. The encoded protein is CAWSVVSGEKLFF.